This T cell receptor beta chain emerged from a study of T cells in tumors after PD-1 blockade. Study-wide background: Daily vismodegib 150 mg continued in a subset of anti-PD-1-treated patients. Blood samples averaged roughly 110,000 templates (range roughly 24,000-280,000) and roughly 39,000 unique clonotypes.

CDR3 length: 13 amino acids. Germline lookup yields CDR1 SGHDT and CDR2 YYEEEE. The germline V and J ends were trimmed by 8 bases and 2 bases, with 12 bases remaining between them. Repertoires were generated with immunoSEQ multiplex PCR, while TCRdb's copy carries only in-frame clones and drops some. The repertoire holds about 47,000 clones, approximately 75% seen once, with approximately 16% in the top ten. In the case of this clone: Antigen unknown.

General study points: About 41% of tumor TCR clonotypes were also found in blood.

The chain couples TRBV5-6 to TRBJ2-3, with a tentative D call TRBD1 (6 bases). This sample comprised PBMCs, obtained before anti-PD-1 treatment. This receptor was taken from a human donor with basal cell carcinoma. In nucleotides, the CDR3 is TGTGCCAGTACACAGGGTCCCACAGATACGCAGTATTTT. Translation gives CASTQGPTDTQYF.